This T cell receptor (beta chain) was retrieved from a study of T cells after yellow fever vaccination. Study-wide results and caveats: The study re-detected most primary-vaccination clones after the booster (roughly 96% CD4, almost 90% CD8).

CDR3 length: 15 residues. The V end lost 2 bases, the J end lost 3 bases, and 14 bases lay between the germline ends. The germline CDR1 and CDR2 sequences are KGHSH and LQKENI. Remarks on this clonotype: The antigen is unknown.

TCR cDNA, made by 5'RACE template switching, carried an added universal primer site and UMIs. In TCRdb, the 5' RACE reads were re-called with MiXCR into one record per CDR3 protein. The sample includes under 700,000 distinct CDR3 sequences, roughly a sixth of them seen just once. The TCR originated in a young man who received the YFV17D yellow fever vaccine. The chain is built from TRBV18 and TRBJ2-7; no firm D call. The specimen was PBMCs, collected roughly 5 days after the first yellow fever vaccination. CDR3 sequence reads: CASSPTPDTDYEQYF. CDR3 DNA sequence: TGTGCCAGCTCACCAACCCCAGACACGGACTACGAGCAGTACTTC.